These 6 T cell receptor beta chains originate from one sample sequenced in a study of blood T cell repertoires in COVID-19. Libraries were prepared by immunoSEQ multiplex PCR; TCRdb keeps only in-frame clonotypes and omits some of them. Of approximately 81,000 clones in the sample, around 80% were seen once. Sequenced material: peripheral blood. The receptors stem from a human donor in a cohort sampled during active COVID-19.

The genes are TRBV9 and TRBJ2-7, with D perhaps TRBD1 (5 bases). Trimming took 0 bases from V and 0 from J, leaving 10 bases between them. Looked up from germline, CDR1 is SGDLS and CDR2 is YYNGEE. The CDR3 is 15 residues long. CDR3 sequence: CASSVGPGYSYEQYF. Written as DNA, the CDR3 is TGTGCCAGCAGCGTAGGGCCAGGGTACTCCTACGAGCAGTACTTC.

This sequence joins TRBV6-1 and TRBJ2-1; TRBD2 agrees at 10 bases. Germline CDR1 and CDR2: MNHNS and SASEGT. V shed 2 bases, J shed 9 bases, and the junction held 7 bases outside the gene matches. The CDR3 extends over 15 amino acids. The CDR3: CASSEWLAGEGEQFF. For the CDR3, the DNA is TGTGCCAGCAGTGAATGGCTAGCGGGGGAGGGTGAGCAGTTCTTC.

This chain connects TRBV4-1 to TRBJ1-4; 7 positions match TRBD1. CDR3 length equals 16 residues. CDR1 and CDR2 from the germline V gene are MGHRA and YSYEKL. The V segment lost 4 bases and the J segment 8 bases; nucleotides outside the gene matches: 13. The CDR3 region has the DNA TGCGCCAGCAGCCGCATGTCGGGACAGCATTTAGAAAAACTGTTTTTT. This encodes CASSRMSGQHLEKLFF.

This clone was counted between two and nine times. V gene TRBV6-1 combines with J gene TRBJ1-1; 8 bases agree with TRBD1. In germline, CDR1 is MNHNS, CDR2 SASEGT. V lost 2 bases to trimming and J lost 4 bases; unmatched junction nucleotides: 6. The CDR3 contains 15 residues. CDR3 residues: CASSEFRTGITEAFF. In DNA, the CDR3 is TGTGCCAGCAGTGAATTCCGGACAGGGATCACTGAAGCTTTCTTT.

The chain couples TRBV11-2 to TRBJ1-4; weak D call: TRBD1 (6 bases). Germline values: CDR1 SGHAT, CDR2 FQNNGV. The length of the CDR3 is 14 residues. V lost 6 bases to trimming and J lost 6 bases, with 14 bases between them. The CDR3 sequence is CASRRGGGDEKLFF. DNA of the CDR3: TGTGCCAGCAGGCGGGGGGGCGGAGATGAAAAACTGTTTTTT. Filled out from reference TRBV11-2 and TRBJ1-4, the complete variable domain reads EAGVAQSPRYKIIEKRQSVAFWCNPISGHATLYWYQQILGQGPKLLIQFQNNGVVDDSQLPKDRFSAERLKGVDSTLKIQPAKLEDSAVYLCASRRGGGDEKLFFGSGTQLSVL.

V is TRBV7-2 and J is TRBJ2-3; TRBD2 matches at 9 bases. Germline-derived CDR1 and CDR2 are SGHTA and FQGNSA. This CDR3 has 15 residues. Trimming took 2 bases from V and 5 from J; bases not matched to a gene: 5. CDR3 loop: CASSLNPAGGDTQYF. As DNA, the CDR3 is TGTGCCAGCAGCTTAAATCCAGCGGGGGGAGATACGCAGTATTTT.